This T cell receptor beta chain was obtained from a study of vaccination effects on CD4 cells after COVID-19. Before any sequencing was done, the ViraFEST assay used viral peptide pools to expand antigen-specific CD4+ T cells. Isolation of CD4+ T cells took place after less than twelve days of culture. With regard to this clone: Antigen: not known.

Some clones are missing from TCRdb's copy, which holds only in-frame ones; the method was immunoSEQ multiplex PCR. The sample lists 20,000 to 25,000 clones, 73% occurring once. Study-wide findings and caveats: After vaccination, at late timepoints, clones induced by infection and by vaccine contracted markedly.

The trim removed 0 bases at V and 3 bases at J, leaving 7 bases unmatched. Germline V CDR1 and CDR2: SGHAT, FQDESV (reference sequence). The CDR3 runs to 16 residues. This sequence was found in a human donor who received a COVID-19 vaccine. This chain joins TRBV11-1 and TRBJ1-1; TRBD1 matches 7 bases. This specimen consisted of CD4+ T cells from PBMCs cultured with HCoV-229E spike peptides, obtained before COVID-19 vaccination. CDR3 coding DNA: TGTGCCAGCAGCTTAGCCGGTCAACAGGGGTACACTGAAGCTTTCTTT. Amino acids: CASSLAGQQGYTEAFF.